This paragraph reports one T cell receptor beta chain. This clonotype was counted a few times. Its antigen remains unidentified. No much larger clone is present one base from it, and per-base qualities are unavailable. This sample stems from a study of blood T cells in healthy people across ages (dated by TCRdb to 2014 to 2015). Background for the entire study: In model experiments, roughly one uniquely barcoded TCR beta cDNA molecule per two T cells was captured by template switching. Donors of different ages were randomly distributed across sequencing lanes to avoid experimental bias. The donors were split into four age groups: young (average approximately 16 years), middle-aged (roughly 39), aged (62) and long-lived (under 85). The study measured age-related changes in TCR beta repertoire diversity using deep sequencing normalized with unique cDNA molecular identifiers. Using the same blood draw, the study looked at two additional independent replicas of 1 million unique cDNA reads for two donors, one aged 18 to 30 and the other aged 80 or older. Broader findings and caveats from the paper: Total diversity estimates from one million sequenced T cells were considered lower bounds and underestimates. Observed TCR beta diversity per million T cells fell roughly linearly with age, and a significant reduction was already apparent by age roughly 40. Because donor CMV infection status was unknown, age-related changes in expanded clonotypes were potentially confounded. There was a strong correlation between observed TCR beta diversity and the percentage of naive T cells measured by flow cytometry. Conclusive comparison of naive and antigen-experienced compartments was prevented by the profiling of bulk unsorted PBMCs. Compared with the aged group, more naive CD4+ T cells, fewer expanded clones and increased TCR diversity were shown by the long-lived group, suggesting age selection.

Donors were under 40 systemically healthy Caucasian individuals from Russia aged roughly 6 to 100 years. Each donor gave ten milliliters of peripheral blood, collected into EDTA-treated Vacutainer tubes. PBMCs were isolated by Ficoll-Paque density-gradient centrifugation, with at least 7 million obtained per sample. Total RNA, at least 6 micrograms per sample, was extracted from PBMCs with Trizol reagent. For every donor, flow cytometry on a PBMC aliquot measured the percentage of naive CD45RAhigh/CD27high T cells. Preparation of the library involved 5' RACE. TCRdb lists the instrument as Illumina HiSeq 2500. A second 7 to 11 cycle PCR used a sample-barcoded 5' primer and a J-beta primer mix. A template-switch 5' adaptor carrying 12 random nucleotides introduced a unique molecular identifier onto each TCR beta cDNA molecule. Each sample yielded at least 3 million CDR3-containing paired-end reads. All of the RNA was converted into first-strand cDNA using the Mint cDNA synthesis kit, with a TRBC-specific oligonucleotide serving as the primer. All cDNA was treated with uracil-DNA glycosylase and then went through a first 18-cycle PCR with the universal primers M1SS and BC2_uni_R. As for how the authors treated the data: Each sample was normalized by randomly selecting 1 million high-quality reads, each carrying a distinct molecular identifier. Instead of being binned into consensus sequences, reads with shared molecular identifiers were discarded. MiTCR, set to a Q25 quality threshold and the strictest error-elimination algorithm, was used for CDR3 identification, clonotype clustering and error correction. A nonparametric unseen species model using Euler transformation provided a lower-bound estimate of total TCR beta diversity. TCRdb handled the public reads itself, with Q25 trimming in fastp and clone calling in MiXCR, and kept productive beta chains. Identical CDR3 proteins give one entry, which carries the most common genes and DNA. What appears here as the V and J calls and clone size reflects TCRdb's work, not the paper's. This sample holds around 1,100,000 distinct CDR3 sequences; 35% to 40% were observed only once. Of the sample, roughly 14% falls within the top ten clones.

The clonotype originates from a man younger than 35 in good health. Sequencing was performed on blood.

This receptor carries the CDR3 CASSTGPAQPQHF. The DNA sequence is as follows: TGTGCCAGCAGCACCGGACCGGCACAGCCCCAGCATTTT. The sequence joins TRBV11-2 to TRBJ1-5; the D gene cannot be named for sure. The junction carries 12 bases between V and J, which are trimmed by 5 bases and 7 bases respectively. From the germline V gene, CDR1 is SGHAT and CDR2 is FQNNGV. Including the terminal cysteine and phenylalanine, the CDR3 comprises 13 residues. Only the CDR3 portion is preserved as DNA: 39 bases, with reading frame beginning at the first base.